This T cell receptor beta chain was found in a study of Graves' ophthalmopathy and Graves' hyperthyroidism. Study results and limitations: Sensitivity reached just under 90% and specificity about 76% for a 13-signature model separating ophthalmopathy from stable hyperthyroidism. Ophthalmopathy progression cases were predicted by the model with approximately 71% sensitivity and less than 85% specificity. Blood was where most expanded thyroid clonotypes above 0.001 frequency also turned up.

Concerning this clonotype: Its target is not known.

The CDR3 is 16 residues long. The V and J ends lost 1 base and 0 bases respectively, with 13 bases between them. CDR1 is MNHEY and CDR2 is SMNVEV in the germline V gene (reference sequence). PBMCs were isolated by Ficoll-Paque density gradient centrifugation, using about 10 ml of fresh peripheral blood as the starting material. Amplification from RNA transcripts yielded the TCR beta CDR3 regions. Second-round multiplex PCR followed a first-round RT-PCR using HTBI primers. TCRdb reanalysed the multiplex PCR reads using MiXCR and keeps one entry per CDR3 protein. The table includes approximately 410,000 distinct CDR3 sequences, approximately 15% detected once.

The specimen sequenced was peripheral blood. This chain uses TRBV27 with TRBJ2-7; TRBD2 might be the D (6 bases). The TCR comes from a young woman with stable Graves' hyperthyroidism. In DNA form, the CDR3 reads TGTGCCAGCAGTTTATTTGGGGGACTTAGCTCCTACGAGCAGTACTTC. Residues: CASSLFGGLSSYEQYF.